The text below deals with one T cell receptor beta chain. Its target is not known. The sample belongs to a study of neoadjuvant anti-PD-1 for oral cavity cancer. Study at large: Patients without progression received a fourth nivolumab dose around day 43, then surgical resection on days 50-56. Study results and caveats: Pretreatment Treg/Th17 ratio correlated inversely with post-treatment tumor clonality. TCR analyses covered only a few patients per response group.

Time point noted: after neoadjuvant nivolumab, at surgical resection. The data were produced by immunoSEQ multiplex PCR, yet TCRdb's version contains in-frame clones alone and is incomplete. The table shows 13,000 to 15,000 clones, with about 70% occurring only once. The receptor was derived from a person aged 35-79 years with oral cavity squamous cell carcinoma. The sample in question was PBMCs, obtained after nivolumab (anti-PD-1) treatment.

The CDR3 DNA reads as TGTGCCAGCAGCCCCGGACAGGGGACAGGCTATGGCTACACCTTC. Translation gives CASSPGQGTGYGYTF. V usage is TRBV9 and J usage is TRBJ1-2; 9 nucleotides align to TRBD1. V was pared by 4 bases and J by 4 bases, with 8 bases of the junction left unmatched. CDR1 is SGDLS, CDR2 YYNGEE, per germline. This CDR3 has 15 residues.